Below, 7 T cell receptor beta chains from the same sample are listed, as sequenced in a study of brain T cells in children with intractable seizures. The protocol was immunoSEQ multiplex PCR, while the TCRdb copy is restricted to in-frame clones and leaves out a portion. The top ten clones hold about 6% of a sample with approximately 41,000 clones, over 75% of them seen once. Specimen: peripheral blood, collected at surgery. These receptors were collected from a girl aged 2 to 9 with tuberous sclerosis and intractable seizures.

This CDR3 is CASSIPAGMNQPQHF. In DNA form, the CDR3 reads TGTGCCAGTAGTATCCCCGCCGGAATGAATCAGCCCCAGCATTTT. This chain links TRBV19 with TRBJ1-5; D ambiguous. The germline CDR1 and CDR2 sequences are LNHDA and SQIVND (reference sequence). With 3 bases removed from V and 4 bases from J, the gap between germline ends came to 13 bases. The CDR3 is 15 amino acids.

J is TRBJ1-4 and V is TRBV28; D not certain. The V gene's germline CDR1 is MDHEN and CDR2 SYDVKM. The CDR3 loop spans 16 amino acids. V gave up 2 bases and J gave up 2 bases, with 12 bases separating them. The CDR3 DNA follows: TGTGCCAGCAGTTTAGAAGGGCCGGGGACTAATGAAAAACTGTTTTTT. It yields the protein CASSLEGPGTNEKLFF.

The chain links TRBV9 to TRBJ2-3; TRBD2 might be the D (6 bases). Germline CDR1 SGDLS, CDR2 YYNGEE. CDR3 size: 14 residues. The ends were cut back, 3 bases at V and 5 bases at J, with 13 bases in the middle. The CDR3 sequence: CASSGGERVDTQYF. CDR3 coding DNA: TGTGCCAGCAGCGGGGGGGAGAGAGTAGATACGCAGTATTTT.

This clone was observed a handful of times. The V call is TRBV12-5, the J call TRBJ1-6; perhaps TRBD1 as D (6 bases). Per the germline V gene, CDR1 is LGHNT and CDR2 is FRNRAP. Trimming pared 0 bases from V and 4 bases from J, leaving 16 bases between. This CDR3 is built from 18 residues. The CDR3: CASGLVESRGDYNSPLHF. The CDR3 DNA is TGTGCTAGTGGTTTGGTCGAATCGAGGGGGGATTATAATTCACCCCTCCACTTT.

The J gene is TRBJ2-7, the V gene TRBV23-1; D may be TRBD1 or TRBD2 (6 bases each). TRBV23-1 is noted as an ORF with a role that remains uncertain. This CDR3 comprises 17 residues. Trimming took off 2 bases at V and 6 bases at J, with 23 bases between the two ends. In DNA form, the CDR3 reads TGCGCCAGCAGTCAAACAAGGGGGGCAGGGCCGTCGGGCGAGCAGTACGTC. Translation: CASSQTRGAGPSGEQYV.

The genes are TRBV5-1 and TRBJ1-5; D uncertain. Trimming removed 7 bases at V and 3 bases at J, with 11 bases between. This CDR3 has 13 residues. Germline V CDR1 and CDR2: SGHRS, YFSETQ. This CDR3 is CASSGLPNQPQHF. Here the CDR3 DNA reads TGCGCCAGCTCGGGTTTACCCAATCAGCCCCAGCATTTT.

CDR3 coding DNA: TGTGCCAGCAGCTTAACGGCGGGACAGGTAGTCAATGAGCAGTTCTTC. Translated: CASSLTAGQVVNEQFF. This chain uses TRBV7-3 with TRBJ2-1; TRBD1 matches at 8 bases. The V gene's germline CDR1 is SGHTA and CDR2 FQGTGA. The ends lost 0 bases at V and 6 bases at J; junction bases unmatched: 7. This CDR3 contains 16 residues.